This note documents a single T cell receptor beta chain sequence. The data belong to a study of blood T cell repertoires in COVID-19. Germline assignment: CDR1 MGHRA and CDR2 YSYEKL. The CDR3 sequence is 16 residues long. V lost 1 base, J lost 0 bases, and 10 bases lay in between. The data were produced by immunoSEQ multiplex PCR, yet TCRdb's version contains in-frame clones alone and is incomplete. Of about 220,000 clones in the sample, roughly four fifths were seen once. The sample was PBMCs or T cells enriched from blood (not recorded which). This TCR came from a woman in her thirties or forties with acute COVID-19. The J gene is TRBJ1-3, the V gene TRBV4-1; no definite D call. The CDR3 reads CASSQGPRSSGNTIYF. The CDR3 region has the DNA TGCGCCAGCAGCCAAGGCCCTCGGTCCTCTGGAAACACCATATATTTT.